A single sample is the source of the 15 T cell receptor beta chains below, sequenced in a study of TIL therapy for anti-PD-1-resistant metastatic lung cancer. Time point defined: pre-treatment sample, taken before nivolumab and TIL therapy. Sequencing used immunoSEQ v3. This table comes from immunoSEQ multiplex PCR, and its TCRdb copy is limited to in-frame clones, with some not included. The sample consists of roughly 16,000 clones, roughly 72% of them appearing once. The sample here was blood, taken at baseline. These receptors all come from a person between 30 and 80 years old with non-small cell lung cancer.

J is TRBJ2-3 and V is TRBV29-1; D may be TRBD1 (5 bases). Between the trimmed V and J ends, which lost 6 bases and 6 bases, there was a span of 10 bases. CDR1 is SQVTM, CDR2 ANQGSEA, per germline. The CDR3 loop spans 11 amino acids. CDR3 nucleotides: TGCAGCGTGAGTGGGGCGGATACGCAGTATTTT. This codes for CSVSGADTQYF.

The CDR3 reads CASSTSSGANVLTF. The DNA of the CDR3 is TGTGCCAGCAGTACAAGCTCTGGGGCCAACGTCCTGACTTTC. This sequence joins TRBV6-1 and TRBJ2-6, with no clear D. Germline V lookup: CDR1 MNHNS, CDR2 SASEGT. The CDR3 contains 14 residues. Trimming stripped 5 bases from V and 0 bases from J, with 5 bases between.

V usage is TRBV12-5 and J usage is TRBJ2-3, with 10 bases lining up with TRBD2. Germline CDR1 and CDR2: LGHNT and FRNRAP. This CDR3 comprises 16 residues. Trimming cost V 2 bases and J 2 bases; bases outside gene matches: 4. Written as DNA, the CDR3 is TGTGCTAGTGGTTTGATTAGCGGGGGGCACACAGATACGCAGTATTTT. Its protein product is CASGLISGGHTDTQYF.

The chain is built from TRBV11-3 and TRBJ1-1; D gene uncertain. Per germline, CDR1 SGHNT and CDR2 YENEEA. This CDR3 is built from 16 residues. Trimming took 1 base from V and 0 from J, leaving 12 bases between them. CDR3 loop: CASSLGRRGMNTEAFF. The CDR3 coding sequence is TGTGCCAGCAGCTTAGGTCGACGAGGGATGAACACTGAAGCTTTCTTT.

The chain has TRBV5-6 and TRBJ2-7; 15 bases agree with TRBD2. This CDR3 region has 19 residues. Germline V CDR1 and CDR2: SGHDT, YYEEEE. V was clipped by 3 bases and J by 0 bases; unmatched bases: 10. The CDR3 loop is CASSSSGTSGGSFSYEQYF. The CDR3 region has the DNA TGTGCCAGCAGCTCCTCCGGGACTAGCGGGGGGTCCTTCTCCTACGAGCAGTACTTC.

The V call is TRBV7-9, the J call TRBJ2-3; 8 nucleotides agree with TRBD2. V shed 1 base and J 0 bases; nucleotides not matched to a gene: 6. There are 17 residues in the CDR3. Germline CDR1 is SEHNR and CDR2 is FQNEAQ (reference sequence). The CDR3 protein is CASSLVFGGGSTDTQYF. The DNA of the CDR3 is TGTGCCAGCAGCTTAGTGTTCGGCGGGGGGAGCACAGATACGCAGTATTTT. The full variable domain, completed using reference TRBV7-9 and TRBJ2-3, is DTGVSQNPRHKITKRGQNVTFRCDPISEHNRLYWYRQTLGQGPEFLTYFQNEAQLEKSRLLSDRFSAERPKGSFSTLEIQRTEQGDSAMYLCASSLVFGGGSTDTQYFGPGTRLTVL.

The gene calls are TRBV12-5 and TRBJ1-1; TRBD1 matches 8 bases. Per the germline V gene, CDR1 is LGHNT and CDR2 is FRNRAP. The CDR3 loop spans 13 amino acids. With 5 bases clipped from V and 4 bases from J, the junction kept 3 bases outside the gene matches. The CDR3 sequence: CASGTDRATEAFF. The DNA for the CDR3 is TGTGCTAGTGGTACGGACAGGGCCACTGAAGCTTTCTTT.

The rearrangement joins TRBV25-1 to TRBJ1-3; a possible D gene is TRBD1 (5 bases). V lost 3 bases and J 0 bases, leaving 15 bases between the germline ends. This CDR3 contains 17 residues. Germline V gene sequence: CDR1 MGHDK, CDR2 SYGVNS. The CDR3, as DNA: TGTGCCAGCAGTGACCTGGGGCAGTTTTCCTCTGGAAACACCATATATTTT. As protein: CASSDLGQFSSGNTIYF.

This chain connects TRBV6-4 to TRBJ2-2; perhaps TRBD2 as D (5 bases). CDR1 and CDR2 (germline): MRHNA, SNTAGT. The CDR3 has 15 residues. V was pared by 4 bases and J by 3 bases, with 12 bases between. The CDR3, as DNA: TGTGCCAGCAGTGCTACGAGCGGCGACACCGGGGAGCTGTTTTTT. It translates to CASSATSGDTGELFF.

For this clone: Other DNA sequences in the same sample also yield this CDR3. The rearrangement uses TRBV2 and TRBJ2-5; maybe TRBD1 (5 bases). V lost 8 bases, J lost 0 bases, and 7 bases lay in between. Germline V gene lookup returns CDR1 SNHLY and CDR2 FYNNEI. This CDR3 has 12 residues. CDR3 in amino acids: CASGADQETQYF. The CDR3 region has the DNA TGTGCCAGCGGGGCTGACCAAGAGACCCAGTACTTC.

The J gene is TRBJ2-5, the V gene TRBV7-9; D possibly corresponds to TRBD1 (5 bases). Looked up from germline, CDR1 is SEHNR and CDR2 is FQNEAQ (reference sequence). Trimming stripped 2 bases from V and 1 base from J, with 8 bases between. The CDR3 runs to 14 residues. CDR3 residues: CASSLRGSQETQYF. The CDR3 nucleotides are TGTGCCAGCAGCTTAAGGGGTTCCCAAGAGACCCAGTACTTC.

The chain employs TRBV6-4 and TRBJ1-1, with TRBD1 matching 7 bases. This CDR3 spans 15 amino acids. Germline loops: CDR1 MRHNA, CDR2 SNTAGT. The ends lost 9 bases at V and 0 bases at J; junction bases unmatched: 10. This CDR3 is CARNRDSSMNTEAFF. CDR3 bases: TGTGCCAGGAACCGGGACAGCTCCATGAACACTGAAGCTTTCTTT.

The chain couples TRBV19 to TRBJ1-2; 10 bases line up with TRBD1. Germline V CDR1 and CDR2: LNHDA, SQIVND (reference sequence). V gave up 2 bases and J gave up 8 bases; unmatched junction bases: 5. The CDR3 has 14 amino acids. The CDR3 loop reads CASSISTGGYGYTF. The CDR3 nucleotides read TGTGCCAGTAGTATATCGACAGGGGGCTACGGCTACACCTTC.

The CDR3 DNA reads TGTGCCAGCTCCAGCGGGTACCAAGAGACCCAGTACTTC. Its protein is CASSSGYQETQYF. The rearrangement joins TRBV2 to TRBJ2-5, with TRBD2 as a possible D gene (6 bases). The CDR3 runs to 13 residues. Germline V gene sequence: CDR1 SNHLY, CDR2 FYNNEI. V lost 8 bases, J lost 0 bases, and 10 bases lay in between.

Concerning this clone itself: The germline gene is not matched at one end of the junction; a read error may be the cause. The V gene is TRBV19, the J gene TRBJ1-1; possibly TRBD1 for D (5 bases). The CDR3 is 13 amino acids. Germline V lookup: CDR1 LNHDA, CDR2 SQIVND (reference sequence). CDR3: CASGPWQGDETFF. Written as DNA, the CDR3 is TGTGCCAGTGGCCCTTGGCAGGGTGATGAAACTTTCTTT.